The sequence of this T cell receptor (beta chain) was determined in a study of beta chain features in type 1 diabetes. Regarding the study as a whole: VDJ junctions from type 1 diabetes patients carried fewer insertions and larger deletions.

With respect to this clone: Its antigen is undetermined. The junction departs from germline at one end; a sequencing error may be responsible.

This CDR3 has 15 amino acids. Per the germline V gene, CDR1 is LGHNT and CDR2 is FRNRAP. Since all of the isolated RNA was reverse transcribed, expressed TCRB transcripts were what got sequenced. Only in-frame clones appear in the TCRdb table, and some are missing; sequencing was by immunoSEQ multiplex PCR. This table holds about 250,000 clones, 11% to 15% found once. This sequence originates from a woman in her thirties or forties in good health. The sequencing input was naive CD4+ T cells from blood. The V call is TRBV12-5, the J call TRBJ2-1; 10 nucleotides agree with TRBD2. As DNA, the CDR3 is TGTGCTAGTGGGTTGGTAGCGGGGGGCCCCCCGGAGCAGTTCTTC. This translates into CASGLVAGGPPEQFF.